This T cell receptor (beta chain) was sequenced in a study of blood T cell repertoires in COVID-19. Authors' processing steps: Estimates of nucleated cell counts were drawn from the amplification of reference gene primers. Generated by immunoSEQ multiplex PCR, the TCRdb table keeps only in-frame clones and is missing some. V, J and clone size were drawn from that table, and D and trimming were deduced from the DNA. The sample carries about 250,000 clones, approximately 85% recorded once. Details on this clone: Additional DNA sequences in this sample encode the identical CDR3.

Those who participated ranged in age from roughly 18 to 89 years and resided in about two dozen US areas. Each participant's cohort was designated according to participant-reported clinical history. The receptor was isolated from a woman aged 50 to 60 with acute COVID-19. Material: PBMCs or T cells enriched from blood (not recorded which).

CDR3: CASRQGDQPQHF. The CDR3 DNA reads as TGTGCCAGCAGGCAGGGGGATCAGCCCCAGCATTTT. The rearrangement links TRBV12-3 or TRBV12-4 to TRBJ1-5, with 7 positions matching TRBD1. The CDR3 has 12 amino acids. J was trimmed by 5 bases and V by 6 bases; bases with no gene match: 1.